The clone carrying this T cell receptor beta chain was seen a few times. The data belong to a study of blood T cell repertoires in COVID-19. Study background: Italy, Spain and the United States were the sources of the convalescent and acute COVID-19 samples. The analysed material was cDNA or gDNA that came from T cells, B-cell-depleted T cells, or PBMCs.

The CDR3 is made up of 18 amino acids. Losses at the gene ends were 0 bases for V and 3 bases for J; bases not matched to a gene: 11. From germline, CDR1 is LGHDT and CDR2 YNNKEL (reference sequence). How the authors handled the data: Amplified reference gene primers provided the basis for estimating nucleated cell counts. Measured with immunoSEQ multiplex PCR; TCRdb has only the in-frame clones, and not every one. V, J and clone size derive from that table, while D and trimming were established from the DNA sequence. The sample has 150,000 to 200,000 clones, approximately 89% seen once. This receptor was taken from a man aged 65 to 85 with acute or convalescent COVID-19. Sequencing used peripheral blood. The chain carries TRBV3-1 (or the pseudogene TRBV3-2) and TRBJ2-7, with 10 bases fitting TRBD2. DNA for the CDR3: TGTGCCAGCAGCCAAGATCCTACTTCTAGCGGGAGCCTCTACGAGCAGTACTTC. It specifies CASSQDPTSSGSLYEQYF.